The 32 T cell receptor beta chains below were found in one sample sequenced in a study of immune heterogeneity within non-small cell lung tumors. Bulk tumor genomic DNA constituted the template, at about 600 ng per sample. In surgery, several biopsies were collected from each primary tumor at widely spaced sites. These patients got curative surgery after being newly diagnosed with untreated non-small cell lung cancer. Amplifying TCR beta CDR3 involved multiplex PCR carried out with 32 V and 13 J primers. TCRdb called the multiplex PCR reads again in MiXCR, with one record for every CDR3 protein. Of around 12,000 distinct CDR3 sequences listed, 30% are singletons. Input material: lung tumor tissue. The receptors were sampled from a woman aged 45-60 years with non-small cell lung cancer.

The J gene is TRBJ2-2, the V gene TRBV3-1; TRBD1 might be the D (5 bases). In germline, CDR1 is LGHDT, CDR2 YNNKEL (reference sequence). This CDR3 comprises 12 residues. Trimming pared 5 bases from V and 7 bases from J, leaving 8 bases between. The CDR3 protein is CASSTRGGELFF. CDR3 nucleotide sequence: TGTGCCAGCAGCACAAGGGGCGGGGAGCTGTTTTTT.

Written as DNA, the CDR3 is TGTGCCAGCAGCCGAAGACGGAATAATGAAAAACTGTTTTTT. Its translation is CASSRRRNNEKLFF. J is TRBJ1-4 and V is TRBV7-9; no clear D gene. V was pared by 5 bases and J by 4 bases, with 11 bases between. This CDR3 is built from 14 residues. Per germline, CDR1 SEHNR and CDR2 FQNEAQ (reference sequence).

The V gene is TRBV5-1, the J gene TRBJ1-3; no reliable D call. V dropped 4 bases and J dropped 0 bases, with 14 bases sitting between them. Per the germline V gene, CDR1 is SGHRS and CDR2 is YFSETQ. CDR3 size: 16 residues. For the CDR3, the DNA is TGCGCCAGCAGCACCACCGGGCCGGCCTCTGGAAACACCATATATTTT. This encodes CASSTTGPASGNTIYF.

In DNA form, the CDR3 reads TGTGCCACCAGTGGGGGGGCACCGGGACAGGGATACTACAATGAGCAGTTCTTC. Its protein is CATSGGAPGQGYYNEQFF. V is TRBV24-1 and J is TRBJ2-1; 9 nucleotides agree with TRBD1. This CDR3 has 18 residues. The germline gives CDR1 KGHDR, CDR2 SFDVKD. Trimming removed 5 bases from V and 3 bases from J; junction bases left unmatched: 13.

CDR3 region: CASSEGEGPMKYQPQHF. The CDR3 DNA reads TGTGCCAGCAGTGAAGGGGAAGGGCCCATGAAGTATCAGCCCCAGCATTTT. The V call is TRBV6-1, the J call TRBJ1-5; no reliable D call. The CDR3 loop spans 17 amino acids. Germline lookup yields CDR1 MNHNS and CDR2 SASEGT. Trimming took off 1 base at V and 5 bases at J, with 18 bases between the two ends.

For this clonotype: This sequence may be a read error, since a much larger clone differs from it by one base. The rearrangement uses TRBV12-3 or TRBV12-4 and TRBJ1-5; D perhaps matches TRBD1 (6 bases). CDR3 length: 20 residues. The CDR3 protein is CASSLGVWGQGGGSNQPHHF. The CDR3 coding sequence is TGTGCCAGCAGTTTAGGAGTGTGGGGGCAGGGTGGTGGAAGCAATCAGCCCCATCATTTT.

V is TRBV27 and J is TRBJ2-2; 7 bases are a match to TRBD2. The CDR3 totals 17 residues. The ends lost 4 bases at V and 5 bases at J; junction bases unmatched: 13. Germline CDR1 MNHEY, CDR2 SMNVEV (reference sequence). The CDR3 protein is CASSSQEREGRTGELFF. The CDR3 DNA follows: TGTGCCAGCAGTTCCCAAGAGCGGGAAGGGAGAACCGGGGAGCTGTTTTTT.

The V and J genes are TRBV28 and TRBJ1-2, with 7 bases that match TRBD1. The ends lost 6 bases at V and 2 bases at J; junction bases unmatched: 12. Germline-derived CDR1 and CDR2 are MDHEN and SYDVKM. This CDR3 region has 16 residues. Here the CDR3 DNA reads TGTGCCAGCAGCAAAATGGGACAGCCAGCGAACTATGGCTACACCTTC. Its translation is CASSKMGQPANYGYTF.

As to this clonotype: This clone may be a read error of a much larger clone one base away. This chain links TRBV20-1 with TRBJ1-6; the match to TRBD1 covers 7 bases. This CDR3 is built from 14 residues. Losses at the gene ends were 0 bases for V and 12 bases for J; bases not matched to a gene: 8. Germline loops: CDR1 DFQATT, CDR2 SNEGSKA (reference sequence). The CDR3 loop reads CSAREQGGELPLHF. The CDR3 bases are TGCAGTGCTAGAGAGCAAGGGGGCGAGTTACCCCTCCACTTT.

This clonotype is labeled as medium-sized. V usage is TRBV27 and J usage is TRBJ2-1; no clear D. The germline V and J ends were trimmed by 3 bases and 4 bases, with 10 bases remaining between them. The germline CDR1 and CDR2 sequences are MNHEY and SMNVEV (reference sequence). CDR3 length: 14 amino acids. CDR3 nucleotides: TGTGCCAGCAGTTTCGCTACACCTTACAATGAGCAGTTCTTC. This sequence encodes CASSFATPYNEQFF.

About this clonotype itself: This may be a read error: a much more frequent sequence differs by one nucleotide. This chain joins TRBV28 and TRBJ1-6, with D possibly TRBD1 on 6 matching bases. Per the germline V gene, CDR1 is MDHEN and CDR2 is SYDVKM. The CDR3 totals 18 residues. The V gene lost 7 bases and the J gene lost 9 bases, with 28 bases spanning the gap. This CDR3 reads CASNSGTRTLRRGSPLHF. CDR3 bases: TGTGCCAGCAATTCCGGGACACGAACCCTCCGACGGGGTTCACCCCTCCACTTT. Combining the CDR3 with reference TRBV28 and TRBJ1-6 gives the whole variable domain DVKVTQSSRYLVKRTGEKVFLECVQDMDHENMFWYRQDPGLGLRLIYFSYDVKMKEKGDIPEGYSVSREKKERFSLILESASTNQTSMYLCASNSGTRTLRRGSPLHFGNGTRLTVT.

V is TRBV20-1 and J is TRBJ2-5; D uncertain. Trimming removed 2 bases at V and 1 base at J, with 11 bases between. Germline CDR1 and CDR2: DFQATT and SNEGSKA (reference sequence). CDR3 size: 14 residues. The DNA of the CDR3 is TGCAGTGCTAGATTTGGGGTGTGCCAAGAGACCCAGTACTTC. This encodes CSARFGVCQETQYF.

This clonotype occurred a few times. This chain connects TRBV12-3 or TRBV12-4 to TRBJ1-1, with D possibly TRBD1 on 5 matching bases. There are 13 residues in the CDR3. V was trimmed by 11 bases and J by 3 bases, leaving 16 bases between them. CDR3 in amino acids: CASARDGYTEAFF. CDR3 bases: TGTGCCTCAGCAAGGGACGGCTACACTGAAGCTTTCTTT.

A note on this clonotype: The CDR3 ends on some other residue instead of the conserved phenylalanine or tryptophan, so this is likely a read error. This sequence joins TRBV5-1 and TRBJ2-1; the D gene is possibly TRBD1 (6 bases). This CDR3 contains 16 residues. Germline lookup yields CDR1 SGHRS and CDR2 YFSETQ. Trimming stripped 3 bases from V and 0 bases from J, with 13 bases between. The CDR3 region has the DNA TGCGCCAGCAGCTCACAGGGAAGAAGCTCCTACAATGAGCAGTTCTTA. It translates to CASSSQGRSSYNEQFL.

In this sample, this clonotype turned up many times. The chain uses TRBV20-1 and TRBJ1-1, with unresolved D. CDR3 length equals 14 residues. V lost 2 bases and J 5 bases, leaving 15 bases between the germline ends. Germline V lookup: CDR1 DFQATT, CDR2 SNEGSKA (reference sequence). CDR3 sequence reads: CSARQPMLGTEAFF. The CDR3 coding sequence is TGCAGTGCTAGACAGCCCATGCTTGGGACTGAAGCTTTCTTT.

This clonotype was counted once. The genes are TRBV13 and TRBJ2-1, with D perhaps being TRBD1 or TRBD2 (5 bases each). V dropped 5 bases and J dropped 10 bases, with 9 bases sitting between them. CDR1 PRHDT and CDR2 FYEKMQ come from the germline V gene (reference sequence). The CDR3 covers 11 residues. CDR3 DNA sequence: TGTGCCAGCAGCCGGGACGGCGAGCAGTTCTTC. It translates to CASSRDGEQFF.

The V and J genes are TRBV6-1 and TRBJ2-1, with 7 bases fitting TRBD2. Germline-derived CDR1 and CDR2 are MNHNS and SASEGT. After removal of 7 bases from V and 9 bases from J, the junction contained 6 bases not matched to a gene. This CDR3 contains 12 residues. Written as DNA, the CDR3 is TGTGCCAGCACCCGAAGCGGGATTGAGCAGTTCTTC. Protein product: CASTRSGIEQFF.

The rearrangement links TRBV5-6 to TRBJ2-7, with D maybe TRBD1 (5 bases). CDR1 is SGHDT, CDR2 YYEEEE, per germline. The CDR3 covers 15 residues. Trimming stripped 0 bases from V and 0 bases from J, with 10 bases between. The CDR3 here is CASSLAGARSYEQYF. In DNA form, the CDR3 reads TGTGCCAGCAGCTTGGCTGGGGCTCGCTCCTACGAGCAGTACTTC.

This clonotype was observed many times. The J gene is TRBJ2-2, the V gene TRBV24-1; TRBD1 matches at 9 bases. V gave up 3 bases and J gave up 7 bases; unmatched junction bases: 5. Germline CDR1 and CDR2: KGHDR and SFDVKD. CDR3 size: 15 residues. CDR3 loop: CATSDGGTGIGELFF. CDR3 sequence (DNA): TGTGCCACCAGTGATGGAGGGACAGGGATCGGGGAGCTGTTTTTT.

Remarks on this clonotype: This may arise from a read error, as a much more abundant clone is one base away. V gene TRBV7-2 combines with J gene TRBJ2-5; 8 bases align to TRBD1. The germline gives CDR1 SGHTA, CDR2 FQGNSA. The CDR3 is 14 amino acids. CDR3 in DNA: TGTGCCCGCAGCCCAGGGGGCAGGCAAGAGACCCAGTACTTC. Its protein product is CARSPGGRQETQYF.

This clonotype came up many times. The chain couples TRBV28 to TRBJ2-3; possible D gene TRBD1, 6 bases. The germline V and J ends were trimmed by 6 bases and 7 bases, with 23 bases remaining between them. The CDR3 loop spans 16 amino acids. The V gene's germline CDR1 is MDHEN and CDR2 SYDVKM. The CDR3 DNA reads as TGTGCCAGCAGCGGTGGTGTGGACAGCATCCTTCATACGCAGTATTTT. Its protein product is CASSGGVDSILHTQYF.

This clonotype was picked up many times. J is TRBJ1-2 and V is TRBV28; 7 positions match TRBD1. The CDR3 extends over 12 amino acids. The germline V gene has CDR1 MDHEN and CDR2 SYDVKM. The V and J ends lost 7 bases and 2 bases, in that order; junction bases with no gene match: 1. The CDR3 here is CASTGGNYGYTF. The DNA for the CDR3 is TGTGCCAGCACAGGGGGGAACTATGGCTACACCTTC.

This clonotype was detected only a few times. The rearrangement links TRBV6-1 to TRBJ2-1; 9 positions agree with TRBD2. V shed 10 bases, J shed 6 bases, and the junction held 10 bases outside the gene matches. This CDR3 contains 14 residues. Per the germline V gene, CDR1 is MNHNS and CDR2 is SASEGT. The CDR3 nucleotides are TGTGCCACGGGCGGGGGGGGGGCTTTCAATGAGCAGTTCTTC. The encoded protein is CATGGGGAFNEQFF.

In the case of this clonotype: A much bigger clone sits one base away, suggesting this may be a read error. The V gene is TRBV6-2 or TRBV6-3, the J gene TRBJ2-1; no clear D gene. Germline V CDR1 and CDR2: MNHEY, SVGEGT. The CDR3 covers 10 residues. CDR3 protein: CASRNNAQFF. DNA of the CDR3: TGTGCCAGCAGAAACAATGCGCAGTTCTTC.

This clonotype counts as medium-sized. The chain couples TRBV11-3 to TRBJ2-1; unclear D gene. There are 13 residues in the CDR3. Between the trimmed V and J ends, which lost 5 bases and 5 bases, there was a span of 10 bases. CDR1 SGHNT and CDR2 YENEEA come from the germline V gene. CDR3 sequence: CASSPTDDNEQFF. The CDR3 coding sequence is TGTGCCAGCAGCCCTACGGACGACAATGAGCAGTTCTTC.

This clonotype has just a few counts. This may arise from a read error, as a much more abundant clone is one base away. Lacking the conserved final phenylalanine or tryptophan, this CDR3 likely reflects a read error. The chain links TRBV30 to TRBJ1-6; no clear D gene. This CDR3 has 14 amino acids. Trimming left V 1 base short and J 6 bases short, with 10 bases between. CDR1 GTSNPN and CDR2 SVGIG come from the germline V gene (reference sequence). The CDR3 bases are TGTGCCTGGAGTGGAGGGATGGGTAATTCACCCCTCCACTCT. Amino acids: CAWSGGMGNSPLHS.

This clonotype is termed medium-sized. The gene calls are TRBV2 and TRBJ2-7, with TRBD1 matching over 8 bases. V gave up 8 bases and J gave up 2 bases; unmatched junction bases: 11. Per germline, CDR1 SNHLY and CDR2 FYNNEI. This CDR3 has 15 residues. The CDR3 nucleotides are TGTGCCAGCCTGTTAGGACAGGGCTACACCTACGAGCAGTACTTC. Residues: CASLLGQGYTYEQYF.

The chain recombines TRBV13 with TRBJ2-1; 8 bases align to TRBD2. The CDR3 spans 17 residues. Per the germline V gene, CDR1 is PRHDT and CDR2 is FYEKMQ (reference sequence). V lost 2 bases, J lost 5 bases, and 11 bases stayed unmatched. The CDR3 bases are TGTGCCAGCAGCTTACGGGGTAAAGCGGGGGCGGACAATGAGCAGTTCTTC. Translating it yields CASSLRGKAGADNEQFF.

The rearrangement joins TRBV20-1 to TRBJ2-7, with 7 bases matching TRBD1. This CDR3 has 14 residues. CDR1 and CDR2 from the germline V gene are DFQATT and SNEGSKA (reference sequence). V lost 5 bases, J lost 3 bases, and 10 bases stayed unmatched. Here the CDR3 reads CSAQEDRIDYEQYF. CDR3 nucleotides: TGCAGTGCTCAGGAGGACAGGATAGACTACGAGCAGTACTTC.

This clonotype was observed many times. An end of the junction differs from the germline gene, which may be a read error. The chain links TRBV7-7 to TRBJ2-3, with a possible D match to TRBD1 (5 bases). In germline, CDR1 is SSHAT, CDR2 FNYEAQ (reference sequence). This CDR3 region has 18 residues. CDR3 DNA sequence: TGTGCTAGCAGCTTAGGGTTTCATCGAGGCAGGGAAGCAAATACGCAGTATTTT. Its protein product is CASSLGFHRGREANTQYF.

This clonotype was counted ten times or more. This rearrangement joins TRBV19 to TRBJ1-2, with TRBD1 matching 10 bases. From germline, CDR1 is LNHDA and CDR2 SQIVND (reference sequence). CDR3 length equals 15 residues. V was pared by 3 bases and J by 8 bases, with 9 bases of the junction left unmatched. CDR3 coding DNA: TGTGCCAGTAGTATGCCCTTCGGGACAGGGGACGGCTACACCTTC. Protein product: CASSMPFGTGDGYTF.

This clonotype was counted at least ten times. The chain uses TRBV7-9 and TRBJ2-1; 11 bases map to TRBD2. The CDR3 consists of 14 residues. Trimming cost V 7 bases and J 5 bases; bases outside gene matches: 4. Looked up from germline, CDR1 is SEHNR and CDR2 is FQNEAQ (reference sequence). The CDR3 is CASMLAGGNNEQFF. The CDR3 DNA is TGTGCCAGCATGCTAGCGGGGGGCAACAATGAGCAGTTCTTC. The full variable domain, in which reference TRBV7-9 and TRBJ2-1 provide the parts outside the CDR3, is DTGVSQNPRHKITKRGQNVTFRCDPISEHNRLYWYRQTLGQGPEFLTYFQNEAQLEKSRLLSDRFSAERPKGSFSTLEIQRTEQGDSAMYLCASMLAGGNNEQFFGPGTRLTVL.